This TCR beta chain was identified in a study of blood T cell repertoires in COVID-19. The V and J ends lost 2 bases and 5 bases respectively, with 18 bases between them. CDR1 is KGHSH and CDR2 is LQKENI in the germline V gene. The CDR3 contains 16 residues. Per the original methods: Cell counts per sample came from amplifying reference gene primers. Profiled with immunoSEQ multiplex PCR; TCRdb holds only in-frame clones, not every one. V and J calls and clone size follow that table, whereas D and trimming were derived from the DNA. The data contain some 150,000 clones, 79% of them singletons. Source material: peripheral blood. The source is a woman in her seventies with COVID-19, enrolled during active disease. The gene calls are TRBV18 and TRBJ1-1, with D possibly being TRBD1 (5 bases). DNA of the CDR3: TGTGCCAGCTCACCAGTCCCCTTATACGGGGGAACTGAAGCTTTCTTT. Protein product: CASSPVPLYGGTEAFF. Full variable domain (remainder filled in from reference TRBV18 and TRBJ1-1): NAGVMQNPRHLVRRRGQEARLRCSPMKGHSHVYWYRQLPEEGLKFMVYLQKENIIDESGMPKERFSAEFPKEGPSILRIQQVVRGDSAAYFCASSPVPLYGGTEAFFGQGTRLTVV.